This entry lists 22 T cell receptor beta chains sequenced from one sample in a study of T cell changes during pregnancy in multiple sclerosis. TCRdb's table, derived via immunoSEQ multiplex PCR, lists solely in-frame clones and lacks some. The sample shows about 42,000 clones, roughly 84% of them seen only once. Sequenced here: CD4+ T cells from peripheral blood mononuclear cells, sampled before pregnancy. All receptors come from a female donor with multiple sclerosis, enrolled in a pregnancy study.

The CDR3 here is CASSNAYGNQPQHF. The CDR3 bases are TGTGCCAGCAGTAACGCGTATGGCAATCAGCCCCAGCATTTT. The gene calls are TRBV6-5 and TRBJ1-5, with D hard to call. The CDR3 totals 14 residues. Germline CDR1 is MNHEY and CDR2 is SVGAGI. Trimming shortened V by 5 bases and J by 2 bases, and 10 bases separated the two germline ends.

The J gene is TRBJ2-3, the V gene TRBV19; D may be TRBD1 (6 bases). Trimming left V 6 bases short and J 3 bases short, with 10 bases between. The CDR3 runs to 13 residues. CDR1 LNHDA and CDR2 SQIVND come from the germline V gene (reference sequence). The CDR3 here is CASRTTGTDTQYF. For the CDR3, the DNA is TGTGCCAGTAGGACCACAGGGACAGATACGCAGTATTTT.

The chain carries TRBV6-7 and TRBJ1-6, with D unclear. TRBV6-7 is treated as an ORF (open reading frame) with a function not yet certain. V was shortened by 8 bases and J by 10 bases, with 12 bases between the two germline ends. The CDR3 is 12 residues long. The CDR3 loop reads CASPWRKSPLHF. The CDR3 coding sequence is TGTGCCAGCCCCTGGCGGAAATCACCCCTCCACTTT.

The chain employs TRBV4-3 and TRBJ1-4; D possibly corresponds to TRBD1 (5 bases). Trimming pared 1 base from V and 7 bases from J, leaving 10 bases between. The germline V gene has CDR1 LGHNA and CDR2 YSLEER. This CDR3 is 14 amino acids long. CDR3 DNA sequence: TGCGCCAGCAGCCAAGGGCAGGGCAGTGAAAAACTGTTTTTT. Its translation: CASSQGQGSEKLFF.

The V call is TRBV11-3, the J call TRBJ2-3; D is undetermined. Trimming removed 0 bases from V and 0 bases from J, with 10 bases in between. Germline values: CDR1 SGHNT, CDR2 YENEEA. This CDR3 region has 16 residues. The CDR3 protein is CASSLDSKASTDTQYF. Written as DNA, the CDR3 is TGTGCCAGCAGCTTAGATTCGAAAGCTAGCACAGATACGCAGTATTTT.

The chain combines TRBV30 with TRBJ2-1; tentative D call: TRBD2 (6 bases). CDR3 length: 12 amino acids. Germline-derived CDR1 and CDR2 are GTSNPN and SVGIG (reference sequence). The germline V and J ends were trimmed by 0 bases and 7 bases, with 7 bases remaining between them. DNA for the CDR3: TGTGCCTGGAGTGTACGGGGGAATGAGCAGTTCTTC. Its protein product is CAWSVRGNEQFF.

This clone appeared a few times. This chain joins TRBV11-1 and TRBJ2-7; maybe TRBD1 (5 bases). V lost 1 base and J 3 bases, leaving 10 bases between the germline ends. The CDR3 covers 14 residues. Germline CDR1 is SGHAT and CDR2 is FQDESV (reference sequence). In DNA, the CDR3 is TGTGCCAGCAGCTTAGTTCAGGGATTCTACGAGCAGTACTTC. This sequence encodes CASSLVQGFYEQYF.

The V and J genes are TRBV5-1 and TRBJ2-5, with D possibly being TRBD1 (6 bases). Germline V gene data show CDR1 as SGHRS and CDR2 as YFSETQ. The ends were cut back, 0 bases at V and 3 bases at J, with 9 bases in the middle. This CDR3 spans 14 amino acids. CDR3: CASSLEGQKETQYF. In DNA, the CDR3 is TGCGCCAGCAGCTTGGAGGGACAAAAAGAGACCCAGTACTTC.

The chain carries TRBV6-5 and TRBJ2-1, with 13 bases that match TRBD2. Unmatched junction bases numbered 8, after V lost 6 bases and J lost 12 bases. This CDR3 has 14 residues. Germline CDR1 MNHEY, CDR2 SVGAGI. CDR3 amino acids: CASRSGTSGVGQFF. As DNA, the CDR3 is TGTGCCAGCAGATCCGGGACTAGCGGGGTAGGGCAGTTCTTC.

The rearrangement joins TRBV18 to TRBJ1-6, with 9 bases identical to TRBD1. Germline loops: CDR1 KGHSH, CDR2 LQKENI. The CDR3 sequence is 14 residues long. Unmatched junction bases numbered 3, after V lost 5 bases and J lost 7 bases. CDR3 in amino acids: CASSVGTGNSPLHF. CDR3 coding DNA: TGTGCCAGCTCAGTAGGGACAGGGAATTCACCCCTCCACTTT.

The CDR3 here is CASSPNIGSYEQYF. The CDR3 region has the DNA TGTGCCAGCTCACCAAACATCGGGTCCTACGAGCAGTACTTC. V gene TRBV18 combines with J gene TRBJ2-7; D uncertain. V lost 2 bases, J lost 1 base, and 9 bases lay in between. From germline, CDR1 is KGHSH and CDR2 LQKENI. The CDR3 is made up of 14 amino acids.

This clone occurred a few times. V gene TRBV4-1 combines with J gene TRBJ1-5, with unresolved D. Looked up from germline, CDR1 is MGHRA and CDR2 is YSYEKL. The germline V and J ends were trimmed by 0 bases and 5 bases, with 11 bases remaining between them. The CDR3 length is 15 residues. CDR3 nucleotide sequence: TGCGCCAGCAGCCAAGATCTTCGGGGAGATCAGCCCCAGCATTTT. As protein: CASSQDLRGDQPQHF.

V usage is TRBV19 and J usage is TRBJ2-7; D may be TRBD2 (6 bases). V was clipped by 6 bases and J by 2 bases, with 14 bases between them. This CDR3 is 14 amino acids long. Germline V gene data show CDR1 as LNHDA and CDR2 as SQIVND (reference sequence). The chain's CDR3 is CASRGLGGPYEQYF. In DNA form, the CDR3 reads TGTGCCAGTAGGGGTCTCGGGGGACCCTACGAGCAGTACTTC. Complete variable domain (other parts from reference TRBV19 and TRBJ2-7): DGGITQSPKYLFRKEGQNVTLSCEQNLNHDAMYWYRQDPGQGLRLIYYSQIVNDFQKGDIAEGYSVSREKKESFPLTVTSAQKNPTAFYLCASRGLGGPYEQYFGPGTRLTVT.

The chain employs TRBV13 and TRBJ2-7; D is uncertain. The germline CDR1 and CDR2 sequences are PRHDT and FYEKMQ (reference sequence). The CDR3 totals 11 residues. Trimming cost V 5 bases and J 6 bases, with 8 bases left between them. The chain's CDR3 is CASSTLGEQYF. The CDR3 region has the DNA TGTGCCAGCAGCACCCTCGGCGAGCAGTACTTC.

J is TRBJ2-7 and V is TRBV5-4; TRBD2 matches 8 bases. The V and J ends lost 0 bases and 5 bases, in that order; junction bases with no gene match: 4. Germline CDR1 reads SGHNT; CDR2 reads YYREEE (reference sequence). The CDR3 contains 14 residues. The CDR3 loop reads CASSLDGRVHEQYF. The CDR3 region has the DNA TGTGCCAGCAGCTTGGACGGGAGGGTCCACGAGCAGTACTTC.

This chain links TRBV19 with TRBJ2-4; D possibly corresponds to TRBD1 (5 bases). Germline V gene lookup returns CDR1 LNHDA and CDR2 SQIVND (reference sequence). Trimming took 4 bases from V and 0 from J, leaving 10 bases between them. This CDR3 spans 15 amino acids. CDR3 residues: CASSRGSLAKNIQYF. The CDR3 coding sequence is TGTGCCAGTAGTAGGGGCAGCCTAGCCAAAAACATTCAGTACTTC.

This chain uses TRBV5-1 with TRBJ1-3; D gene uncertain. V shed 1 base and J shed 8 bases, with 16 bases lying between them. In germline, CDR1 is SGHRS, CDR2 YFSETQ. The CDR3 spans 15 residues. The CDR3 reads CASSLRSNSPDTIYF. DNA for the CDR3: TGCGCCAGCAGCTTGAGATCGAACAGCCCGGACACCATATATTTT. Looking up the rest from reference TRBV5-1 and TRBJ1-3 gives the full variable domain: KAGVTQTPRYLIKTRGQQVTLSCSPISGHRSVSWYQQTPGQGLQFLFEYFSETQRNKGNFPGRFSGRQFSNSRSEMNVSTLELGDSALYLCASSLRSNSPDTIYFGEGSWLTVV.

V and J are TRBV30 and TRBJ1-2; possible D gene TRBD1, 6 bases. The germline V and J ends were trimmed by 5 bases and 4 bases, with 14 bases remaining between them. The CDR3 length is 13 residues. Germline assignment: CDR1 GTSNPN and CDR2 SVGIG (reference sequence). CDR3: CAWDLARGYGYTF. DNA of the CDR3: TGTGCCTGGGACCTCGCCAGGGGCTATGGCTACACCTTC.

The V call is TRBV5-6, the J call TRBJ2-5, with TRBD1 identical over 10 bases. This CDR3 spans 16 amino acids. Germline CDR1 SGHDT, CDR2 YYEEEE. The ends lost 2 bases at V and 5 bases at J; junction bases unmatched: 9. The CDR3 spells CASSLGTGDRSETQYF. CDR3 bases: TGTGCCAGCAGCTTAGGGACAGGGGATCGGTCGGAGACCCAGTACTTC.

This clone was observed once. The chain recombines TRBV19 with TRBJ1-2, with 10 nucleotides matching TRBD1. Looked up from germline, CDR1 is LNHDA and CDR2 is SQIVND (reference sequence). The trim removed 3 bases at V and 4 bases at J, leaving 8 bases unmatched. The CDR3 is made up of 16 amino acids. The DNA for the CDR3 is TGTGCCAGTAGTATCCCCGGGACAGGGGTTTCCTATGGCTACACCTTC. This codes for CASSIPGTGVSYGYTF.

V and J are TRBV5-6 and TRBJ1-4, with D tentatively TRBD1 (6 bases). Germline V gene data show CDR1 as SGHDT and CDR2 as YYEEEE. Trimming took off 0 bases at V and 7 bases at J, with 13 bases between the two ends. CDR3 length equals 15 residues. CDR3 bases: TGTGCCAGCAGCTTGGTGGGGGGGCTAGGTGAAAAACTGTTTTTT. This gives the protein CASSLVGGLGEKLFF. Based on the CDR3 plus reference TRBV5-6 and TRBJ1-4, the full variable domain is DAGVTQSPTHLIKTRGQQVTLRCSPKSGHDTVSWYQQALGQGPQFIFQYYEEEERQRGNFPDRFSGHQFPNYSSELNVNALLLGDSALYLCASSLVGGLGEKLFFGSGTQLSVL.

The chain recombines TRBV7-2 with TRBJ2-5; D not resolved. The V end lost 5 bases, the J end lost 5 bases, and 9 bases lay between the germline ends. This CDR3 contains 12 residues. Germline V lookup: CDR1 SGHTA, CDR2 FQGNSA. CDR3 protein: CASSPYGETQYF. The DNA of the CDR3 is TGTGCCAGCAGCCCCTACGGGGAGACCCAGTACTTC.